This record covers a single T cell receptor (beta chain). No antigen is known for it. These data are taken from a study of T cell repertoires in cytomegalovirus infection. Looking at the study overall: Based on public TCR beta signatures, there were indications of CMV infection and of a matching HLA type.

Each CDR3 protein is one row after TCRdb ran MiXCR on the reads. The data contain around 450,000 distinct CDR3 sequences, roughly 30% of them seen just once; the ten biggest clones take up around 15%. Study outcomes and limitations: Ex vivo responses were dominated by HLA-C-restricted CMV-specific TCR beta clonotypes. Carriers of CMV and the relevant HLA type were discriminated by public TCR beta frequency.

With 7 bases removed from V and 7 bases from J, the gap between germline ends came to 13 bases. This CDR3 contains 13 residues. CDR1 MDHEN and CDR2 SYDVKM come from the germline V gene. This receptor was obtained from a human donor in good health (CMV status not recorded). Some clones in this sample may be carry-over from other donors' samples. This chain links TRBV28 with TRBJ1-4; possible D gene TRBD1, 5 bases. Sequenced material: PBMCs. CDR3 region: CASIPGRGEKLFF. The CDR3 coding sequence is TGTGCCAGCATCCCGGGGAGGGGTGAAAAACTGTTTTTT.